Following are 24 T cell receptor beta chains from one sample sequenced in a study of T cells in Graves' hyperthyroidism and ophthalmopathy. Amplification of TCR beta CDR3 regions was performed using RNA transcripts as template. The HTBI set primed first-round TCR CDR3 RT-PCR. TCRdb redid the calling of the multiplex PCR reads with MiXCR, one entry per CDR3 protein. The table lists about 250,000 distinct CDR3 sequences, 22% of them singletons. Material: blood. The origin of the receptors is a man younger than 40 with Graves' ophthalmopathy.

This clonotype was observed many times. This chain uses TRBV6-1 with TRBJ2-5, with TRBD2 identical over 11 bases. Germline V CDR1 and CDR2: MNHNS, SASEGT. Trimming at V came to 5 bases and at J to 1 base, leaving 12 bases not matched to a gene. CDR3 size: 18 residues. For the CDR3, the DNA is TGTGCCAGCAGTCTCCGGGGCGGGACTAGCGGAGGCCAAGAGACCCAGTACTTC. Amino acid sequence: CASSLRGGTSGGQETQYF.

CDR3: CATSDSVSTEAFF. In DNA form, the CDR3 reads TGTGCCACCAGTGATTCGGTCTCCACTGAAGCTTTCTTT. The chain couples TRBV24-1 to TRBJ1-1; the D is unclear. The length of the CDR3 is 13 residues. V dropped 2 bases and J dropped 4 bases, with 7 bases sitting between them. The germline V gene has CDR1 KGHDR and CDR2 SFDVKD.

This clonotype was observed a handful of times. The CDR3 does not end in the conserved phenylalanine or tryptophan, so this is likely a read error. The chain links TRBV29-1 to TRBJ2-7; 7 bases agree with TRBD2. The CDR3 is 13 residues long. Germline loops: CDR1 SQVTM, CDR2 ANQGSEA. The trim removed 4 bases at V and 0 bases at J, leaving 3 bases unmatched. DNA for the CDR3: TGCAGCGTTGTAGGCGGGAGCTCCTACGAGCAGTACTCC. It specifies CSVVGGSSYEQYS.

This clonotype appeared many times. The chain combines TRBV11-2 with TRBJ1-1, with 7 bases fitting TRBD1. This CDR3 is 17 amino acids long. In germline, CDR1 is SGHAT, CDR2 FQNNGV. With 0 bases clipped from V and 11 bases from J, the junction kept 18 bases outside the gene matches. The CDR3 bases are TGTGCCAGCAGCTTAGACCCACCGGGACAGCGACCCGTGGTCGCTTTCTTT. The encoded protein is CASSLDPPGQRPVVAFF. Based on the CDR3 plus reference TRBV11-2 and TRBJ1-1, the full variable domain is EAGVAQSPRYKIIEKRQSVAFWCNPISGHATLYWYQQILGQGPKLLIQFQNNGVVDDSQLPKDRFSAERLKGVDSTLKIQPAKLEDSAVYLCASSLDPPGQRPVVAFFGQGTRLTVV.

This clonotype was observed a handful of times. CDR3 bases: TGTGCCAGCAGCTTAGAGGGGGTACCCAATCAGCCCCAGCATTTT. Translated, it gives CASSLEGVPNQPQHF. The chain uses TRBV7-8 and TRBJ1-5; D may be TRBD1 (6 bases). This CDR3 has 15 amino acids. Germline V gene sequence: CDR1 SGHVS, CDR2 FQNEAQ. Trimming shortened V by 1 base and J by 3 bases, and 10 bases separated the two germline ends.

This clonotype was observed at least ten times. The CDR3, as DNA: TGTGCCAGCAGCCCACACTCCAGGGGCAACTATGGCTACACCTTC. Translation: CASSPHSRGNYGYTF. The chain couples TRBV9 to TRBJ1-2, with a tentative D call TRBD1 (6 bases). Germline V gene lookup returns CDR1 SGDLS and CDR2 YYNGEE. V was pared by 4 bases and J by 2 bases, with 15 bases between. The CDR3 runs 15 residues.

The V gene is TRBV18, the J gene TRBJ2-2, with D possibly being TRBD1 (5 bases). The germline V gene encodes CDR1 KGHSH and CDR2 LQKENI. Trimming removed 1 base from V and 5 bases from J, with 14 bases in between. This CDR3 spans 16 amino acids. The CDR3 sequence is CASSPLDGRGTGELFF. The CDR3 nucleotides read TGTGCCAGCTCACCACTGGACGGAAGGGGTACCGGGGAGCTGTTTTTT.

This clonotype was seen a few times. V and J are TRBV7-8 and TRBJ2-7, with 9 bases fitting TRBD1. Looked up from germline, CDR1 is SGHVS and CDR2 is FQNEAQ. The junction had 9 bases not matched to a gene; V was cut back by 6 bases and J by 3 bases. This CDR3 has 15 residues. The CDR3 sequence is CASSPPGQGIYEQYF. In nucleotides, the CDR3 is TGTGCCAGCAGTCCACCGGGACAGGGCATCTACGAGCAGTACTTC. Together with reference TRBV7-8 and TRBJ2-7, the CDR3 gives the full variable domain: GAGVSQSPRYKVAKRGQDVALRCDPISGHVSLFWYQQALGQGPEFLTYFQNEAQLDKSGLPSDRFFAERPEGSVSTLKIQRTQQEDSAVYLCASSPPGQGIYEQYFGPGTRLTVT.

The V gene is TRBV5-1, the J gene TRBJ2-7; TRBD1 might be the D (6 bases). V shed 4 bases and J shed 2 bases, with 13 bases lying between them. The CDR3 length is 14 residues. Germline values: CDR1 SGHRS, CDR2 YFSETQ. CDR3 protein: CASSPGTLPYEQYF. The CDR3 bases are TGCGCCAGCAGCCCCGGGACACTACCCTACGAGCAGTACTTC.

The chain links TRBV6-1 to TRBJ2-1; D unclear. V was pared by 8 bases and J by 5 bases, with 13 bases between. Per germline, CDR1 MNHNS and CDR2 SASEGT. The CDR3 covers 13 residues. In nucleotides, the CDR3 is TGTGCCAGCTTTAGGGCCCCAAACAATGAGCAGTTCTTC. This translates into CASFRAPNNEQFF.

This clonotype was recorded a few times. CDR3 in DNA: TGTGCCTCAGAGGACAGAACTAATGAAAAACTGTTTTTT. It yields the protein CASEDRTNEKLFF. The gene calls are TRBV7-9 and TRBJ1-4, with D possibly being TRBD1 (6 bases). Trimming cost V 11 bases and J 1 base, with 11 bases left between them. Looked up from germline, CDR1 is SEHNR and CDR2 is FQNEAQ (reference sequence). The CDR3 runs 13 residues. Filled out from reference TRBV7-9 and TRBJ1-4, the complete variable domain reads DTGVSQNPRHKITKRGQNVTFRCDPISEHNRLYWYRQTLGQGPEFLTYFQNEAQLEKSRLLSDRFSAERPKGSFSTLEIQRTEQGDSAMYLCASEDRTNEKLFFGSGTQLSVL.

In this sample, this clonotype turned up many times. The chain has TRBV20-1 and TRBJ2-5; the D gene is possibly TRBD2 (5 bases). V shed 3 bases and J shed 5 bases, with 19 bases lying between them. This CDR3 spans 15 amino acids. The V gene's germline CDR1 is DFQATT and CDR2 SNEGSKA (reference sequence). CDR3 amino acids: CSARKGRLSWETQYF. In nucleotides, the CDR3 is TGCAGTGCTAGGAAGGGTCGACTATCGTGGGAGACCCAGTACTTC.

This clonotype has ten or more counts. J is TRBJ1-1 and V is TRBV3-1; D perhaps matches TRBD1 (6 bases). Trimming stripped 3 bases from V and 3 bases from J, with 17 bases between. CDR3 length: 16 residues. Per the germline V gene, CDR1 is LGHDT and CDR2 is YNNKEL (reference sequence). CDR3 protein: CASSQFQPRGDTEAFF. Here the CDR3 DNA reads TGTGCCAGCAGCCAGTTCCAGCCCAGGGGAGACACTGAAGCTTTCTTT.

The CDR3 sequence: CAISVRRSSYNEQFF. DNA of the CDR3: TGTGCCATCAGTGTAAGGCGGTCATCCTACAATGAGCAGTTCTTC. This sequence joins TRBV10-3 and TRBJ2-1; D is uncertain. Trimming cost V 4 bases and J 1 base, with 11 bases left between them. The CDR3 length is 15 residues. Looked up from germline, CDR1 is ENHRY and CDR2 is SYGVKD.

This sequence joins TRBV18 and TRBJ1-1, with no clear D. Trimming left V 1 base short and J 1 base short, with 7 bases between. The CDR3 contains 14 residues. Per the germline V gene, CDR1 is KGHSH and CDR2 is LQKENI. CDR3 nucleotides: TGTGCCAGCTCACCACAATGGGGGAACACTGAAGCTTTCTTT. Protein product: CASSPQWGNTEAFF.

This clonotype showed up just a few times. The gene calls are TRBV28 and TRBJ1-5; 9 bases map to TRBD1. Germline V gene lookup returns CDR1 MDHEN and CDR2 SYDVKM. The trim removed 7 bases at V and 2 bases at J, leaving 12 bases unmatched. The CDR3 covers 17 residues. The CDR3 loop is CASNSPRGQGRNQPQHF. The CDR3 region has the DNA TGTGCCAGCAACTCCCCGAGGGGACAGGGACGCAATCAGCCCCAGCATTTT.

The chain is built from TRBV7-3 and TRBJ2-1; D is possibly TRBD1 (5 bases). This CDR3 has 12 residues. From germline, CDR1 is SGHTA and CDR2 FQGTGA. V lost 5 bases, J lost 10 bases, and 12 bases lay in between. Here the CDR3 reads CASSGRGEEQFF. The CDR3 DNA is TGTGCCAGCAGCGGAAGGGGTGAGGAGCAGTTCTTC. Based on the CDR3 plus reference TRBV7-3 and TRBJ2-1, the full variable domain is GAGVSQTPSNKVTEKGKYVELRCDPISGHTALYWYRQSLGQGPEFLIYFQGTGAADDSGLPNDRFFAVRPEGSVSTLKIQRTERGDSAVYLCASSGRGEEQFFGPGTRLTVL.

This clonotype was picked up many times. V gene TRBV20-1 combines with J gene TRBJ1-6, with TRBD1 matching over 7 bases. In germline, CDR1 is DFQATT, CDR2 SNEGSKA (reference sequence). Trimming cost V 1 base and J 4 bases; bases outside gene matches: 7. The CDR3 is 16 amino acids. The CDR3, as DNA: TGCAGTGCTAGAGTAGGAGGGGGCGGTTATAATTCACCCCTCCACTTT. It encodes CSARVGGGGYNSPLHF.

This clonotype has ten or more counts. The chain is built from TRBV28 and TRBJ2-3; TRBD2 aligns across 9 bases. The CDR3 runs to 14 residues. In germline, CDR1 is MDHEN, CDR2 SYDVKM. The junction had 4 bases not matched to a gene; V was cut back by 6 bases and J by 3 bases. CDR3 in DNA: TGTGCCAGCAGAGCGGGAGGAGGAACAGATACGCAGTATTTT. It encodes CASRAGGGTDTQYF.

A single count supports this clonotype. This may be a read error: a much more frequent sequence differs by one nucleotide. The CDR3 DNA sequence: TGTGCCAGCAGGGGGGACGGAAACACCGGGGGGCTGTTTTTT. Its translation: CASRGDGNTGGLFF. The chain recombines TRBV2 with TRBJ2-2; a possible D gene is TRBD2 (6 bases). This CDR3 comprises 14 residues. The germline CDR1 and CDR2 sequences are SNHLY and FYNNEI.

The chain couples TRBV11-2 to TRBJ2-5, with D tentatively TRBD1 (5 bases). Germline CDR1 and CDR2: SGHAT and FQNNGV. V lost 2 bases and J lost 4, with 14 bases in between. The CDR3 sequence is 15 residues long. The CDR3 spells CASSLLVGRAETQYF. In DNA form, the CDR3 reads TGTGCCAGCAGCTTACTCGTTGGCAGGGCAGAGACCCAGTACTTC.

In this sample, this clonotype turned up many times. In DNA form, the CDR3 reads TGCAGTGCTAGACCCGGACTAGTAGGCGAGCAGTACTTC. Translating gives CSARPGLVGEQYF. J is TRBJ2-7 and V is TRBV20-1, with TRBD2 matching over 7 bases. With V trimmed by 2 bases and J by 6 bases, 7 bases remained unmatched. Germline V CDR1 and CDR2: DFQATT, SNEGSKA (reference sequence). CDR3 length: 13 residues.

In its sample, this clonotype was seen a few times. The CDR3 coding sequence is TGTGCCGGGGGGGGGGGGGTCGCATCCTACAATGAGCAGTTCTTC. Translation: CAGGGGVASYNEQFF. The V gene is TRBV7-9, the J gene TRBJ2-1; 7 nucleotides match TRBD2. The CDR3 consists of 15 residues. The junction had 11 bases not matched to a gene; V was cut back by 11 bases and J by 1 base. Per germline, CDR1 SEHNR and CDR2 FQNEAQ (reference sequence).

This clonotype turned up a few times. The CDR3 sequence: CAIGQGTDTQYF. The CDR3 bases are TGTGCCATCGGACAGGGCACAGATACGCAGTATTTT. J is TRBJ2-3 and V is TRBV28, with 7 bases identical to TRBD1. The CDR3 loop spans 12 amino acids. The germline CDR1 and CDR2 sequences are MDHEN and SYDVKM. The J segment lost 1 base and the V segment lost 10 bases, leaving 2 bases of the junction unmatched.